A selection of T cell receptor beta chains follows, all from one sample in a study of cytomegalovirus exposure and HLA in healthy donors. Here immunoSEQ multiplex PCR was the method, and the copy in TCRdb shows in-frame clones only, minus some. The sample has about 200,000 clones; 81% are singletons. The sequenced sample was PBMCs. These TCRs come from a man in his forties or fifties in good health and CMV-seropositive. The CDR3 runs from the conserved cysteine through the conserved F or W. The D gene is left open where the match is weak. Clone size is not always given. Where it is, it says once, few, many or a class for expanded clones.

length | J | V | D | size | CDR3 | DNA
14 | TRBJ2-7 | TRBV5-4 | . | . | CASSQGGGPYEQYF | TGTGCCAGCAGCCAAGGGGGGGGTCCCTACGAGCAGTACTTC
14 | TRBJ2-5 | TRBV5-4 | TRBD1 | . | CASSLQTGGETQYF | TGTGCCAGCAGCTTGCAGACAGGGGGAGAGACCCAGTACTTC
17 | TRBJ1-2 | TRBV21-1 | . | . | CASRSEGGGDSPYGYTF | TGTGCCAGCAGGAGTGAGGGAGGCGGGGACAGCCCCTATGGCTACACCTTC
16 | TRBJ2-5 | TRBV5-1 | TRBD2 | . | CASSLTSEDSQETQYF | TGCGCCAGCAGCTTAACTAGCGAAGATTCTCAAGAGACCCAGTACTTC
14 | TRBJ2-7 | TRBV11-2 | . | few | CASSPGRGTYEQYF | TGTGCCAGCAGTCCCGGGCGGGGAACCTACGAGCAGTACTTC
16 | TRBJ1-5 | TRBV4-1 | . | . | CASSQGHSGSNQPQHF | TGCGCCAGCAGCCAAGGACATTCGGGAAGCAATCAGCCCCAGCATTTT
14 | TRBJ1-2 | TRBV4-2 | . | once | CASQEASSNYGYTF | TGTGCCAGCCAGGAGGCTTCCTCTAACTATGGCTACACCTTC
14 | TRBJ1-1 | TRBV19 | TRBD1 | . | CASSSRQGNTEAFF | TGTGCCAGTAGTTCACGACAGGGTAACACTGAAGCTTTCTTT
15 | TRBJ1-1 | TRBV5-1 | TRBD1 | . | CASSLSQGGNTEAFF | TGCGCCAGCAGCTTAAGCCAGGGGGGGAACACTGAAGCTTTCTTT
15 | TRBJ2-1 | TRBV7-3 | . | . | CASSAPGTPGNEQFF | TGTGCCAGCAGCGCCCCGGGGACTCCAGGCAATGAGCAGTTCTTC
15 | TRBJ2-3 | TRBV27 | TRBD1 | . | CASSLNGQGEDTQYF | TGTGCCAGCAGTTTAAATGGACAGGGCGAGGATACGCAGTATTTT
15 | TRBJ2-7 | TRBV28 | TRBD1 | . | CASSPRGTPIGEQYF | TGTGCCAGCAGTCCCAGGGGGACCCCTATTGGCGAGCAGTACTTC
14 | TRBJ2-5 | TRBV6-5 | . | . | CASSYGTGGETQYF | TGTGCCAGCAGTTACGGAACTGGCGGAGAGACCCAGTACTTC
17 | TRBJ2-2 | TRBV10-3 | TRBD2 | . | CAISESGTSGNTGELFF | TGTGCCATCAGTGAGTCCGGGACTAGCGGGAACACCGGGGAGCTGTTTTTT
17 | TRBJ2-4 | TRBV5-8 | . | . | CASRSRQTQLAKNIQYF | TGTGCCAGCAGATCCCGACAGACCCAACTAGCCAAAAACATTCAGTACTTC
13 | TRBJ1-2 | TRBV7-6 | . | once | CASSLSRGSGYTF | TGTGCCAGCAGCTTAAGTAGAGGATCTGGCTACACCTTC
19 | TRBJ2-6 | TRBV5-1 | TRBD2 | . | CASSTRLAGGISGANVLTF | TGCGCCAGCAGCACGAGACTAGCGGGAGGAATATCTGGGGCCAACGTCCTGACTTTC
16 | TRBJ2-3 | TRBV29-1 | TRBD2 | . | CSVEMLAGGRGDTQYF | TGCAGCGTTGAGATGTTAGCGGGAGGGAGGGGAGATACGCAGTATTTT
14 | TRBJ2-7 | TRBV6-5 | TRBD2 | . | CASNGLAGLFEQYF | TGTGCCAGCAACGGACTAGCGGGTTTGTTTGAGCAGTACTTC
15 | TRBJ2-1 | TRBV6-1 | TRBD1 | . | CASSSDRAWGNEQFF | TGTGCCAGCAGTTCGGACAGGGCATGGGGCAATGAGCAGTTCTTC
11 | TRBJ2-7 | TRBV20-1 | . | . | CSAGGGIEQYF | TGCAGTGCGGGAGGGGGTATCGAGCAGTACTTC
15 | TRBJ1-6 | TRBV15 | TRBD1 | once | CATSLRRDSNSPLHF | TGTGCCACCAGCCTGCGAAGGGACAGCAATTCACCCCTCCACTTT
15 | TRBJ2-5 | TRBV12-2 | . | . | CASRLGLAGGKTQYF | TGTGCAAGTCGCTTAGGACTAGCGGGAGGTAAGACCCAGTACTTC
14 | TRBJ2-3 | TRBV10-3 | . | . | CAISWGHSTDTQYF | TGTGCCATCAGCTGGGGACACTCCACAGATACGCAGTATTTT
17 | TRBJ1-1 | TRBV19 | TRBD1 | . | CASNLGTGRIFNTEAFF | TGTGCCAGTAACCTGGGGACAGGACGGATCTTTAACACTGAAGCTTTCTTT
11 | TRBJ2-7 | TRBV28 | . | . | CATRTTSEQYF | TGTGCCACCCGGACGACTAGTGAGCAGTACTTC
14 | TRBJ1-5 | TRBV15 | . | . | CATSRAGTLQPQHF | TGTGCCACCAGCAGGGCCGGGACACTCCAGCCCCAGCATTTT
16 | TRBJ1-4 | TRBV2 | . | . | CASRKARGASNEKLFF | TGTGCCAGCAGAAAAGCCCGGGGGGCCAGTAATGAAAAACTGTTTTTT
14 | TRBJ2-7 | TRBV5-1 | TRBD1 | once | CASSTGQGASEQHF | TGCGCCAGCAGCACGGGACAGGGGGCGAGCGAGCAGCACTTC
13 | TRBJ2-7 | TRBV9 | TRBD1 | . | CASSVDRGYEQYF | TGTGCCAGCAGCGTAGACAGGGGCTACGAGCAGTACTTC
15 | TRBJ2-7 | TRBV19 | . | . | CASSTTATYSYEQYF | TGTGCCAGTAGTACGACAGCCACCTACTCCTACGAGCAGTACTTC
14 | TRBJ1-6 | TRBV5-1 | . | . | CASSLGADNSPLHF | TGCGCCAGCAGCTTGGGGGCAGATAATTCACCCCTCCACTTT
14 | TRBJ2-2 | TRBV28 | . | . | CATEGGTPIGELFF | TGTGCCACAGAGGGGGGGACCCCAATCGGGGAGCTGTTTTTT
17 | TRBJ1-1 | TRBV5-6 | TRBD1 | . | CASSLAGTGGPNTEAFF | TGTGCCAGCAGCTTGGCCGGGACAGGGGGACCGAACACTGAAGCTTTCTTT
16 | TRBJ2-3 | TRBV19 | TRBD2 | few | CASSIGLAASTDTQYF | TGTGCCAGTAGTATCGGACTAGCGGCCTCCACAGATACGCAGTATTTT